This TCR beta chain was captured in a study of STAT5B mutations in CD4+ large granular lymphocyte leukemia. General observations from the study: Higher CD4+ than CD8+ T-LGLL clonality might reflect small sample size. CD4-sorted patient repertoires seemed more clonal than healthy CD4+ repertoires. 8/27 top patient clones versus 2/35 control clones were TRBV06-family.

Measured with immunoSEQ multiplex PCR; TCRdb has only the in-frame clones, and not every one. The sample lists around 20,000 clones; around 78% were seen once. Healthy controls were blood donor buffy coats. About this clone itself: Its antigen is as yet unknown.

The germline V gene has CDR1 SGHTA and CDR2 FQGNSA. Trimming stripped 0 bases from V and 6 bases from J, with 8 bases between. The CDR3 is made up of 14 amino acids. V is TRBV7-2 and J is TRBJ2-2; tentative D call: TRBD2 (5 bases). The material sequenced was CD4+ T cells from blood buffy coats. The TCR originated in a human donor in good health. Here the CDR3 reads CASSLALRAGELFF. The CDR3 DNA is TGTGCCAGCAGCTTAGCGCTGAGGGCCGGGGAGCTGTTTTTT.